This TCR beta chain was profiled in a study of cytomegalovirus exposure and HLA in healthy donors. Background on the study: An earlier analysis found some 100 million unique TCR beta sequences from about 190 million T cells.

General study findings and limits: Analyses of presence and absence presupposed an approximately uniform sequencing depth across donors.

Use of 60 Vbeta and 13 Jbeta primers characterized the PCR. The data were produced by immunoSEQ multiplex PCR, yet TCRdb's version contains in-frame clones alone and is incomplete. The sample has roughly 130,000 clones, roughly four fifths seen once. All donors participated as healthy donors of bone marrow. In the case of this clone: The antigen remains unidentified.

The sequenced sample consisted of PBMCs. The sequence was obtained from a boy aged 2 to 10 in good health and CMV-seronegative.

This chain's CDR3 is CASSYSIGRTNEKLFF. In nucleotides, the CDR3 is TGTGCCAGCAGTTACTCGATAGGGAGGACTAATGAAAAACTGTTTTTT. J is TRBJ1-4 and V is TRBV6-5; D gene ambiguous. The ends were cut back, 0 bases at V and 2 bases at J, with 10 bases in the middle. Germline loops: CDR1 MNHEY, CDR2 SVGAGI. The CDR3 sequence is 16 residues long.